This T cell receptor (beta chain) was observed in a study of CD8 T cells in Susac syndrome. RNA in amounts of about 0.45 to 1 ug was reverse transcribed with random hexamers. Amplification of TCR beta CDR3 was carried out by immunoSEQ multiplex PCR, which covered 54 Vbeta and 13 Jbeta segments. Via MiXCR, TCRdb re-called the immunoSEQ multiplex PCR reads, giving one row per CDR3 protein. The repertoire holds around 130,000 distinct CDR3 sequences, with around 94% as singletons. Turning to this clonotype: Its specificity is unknown.

General study points: Only a relatively small number of individuals were included in the TCR sequencing and HLA analysis.

Germline CDR1 reads SGHTA; CDR2 reads FQGNSA. The CDR3 length is 12 residues. V lost 5 bases and J lost 7, with 9 bases in between. Sequencing of TCR beta was performed on blood CD8+ and CD4+ T cells. Purification of the CD8+ and CD4+ T cells relied on negative isolation, and TEMRA cells underwent FACS enrichment. The sequence was collected from a human donor in good health. This rearrangement joins TRBV7-2 to TRBJ2-1, with a weak D call TRBD2 (6 bases). The sample comprised CD4+ T cells from PBMCs. CDR3 sequence (DNA): TGTGCCAGCAGCACCGGAGGGAATGAGCAGTTCTTC. Translating gives CASSTGGNEQFF.